This T cell receptor beta chain came from a study of blood T cell repertoires in COVID-19. Study context: Spain, Italy and the United States supplied samples that represented acute and convalescent COVID-19. Sources were T cells, B-cell-depleted T cells, or PBMCs; the material itself was cDNA or gDNA.

The ends were cut back, 3 bases at V and 0 bases at J, with 6 bases in the middle. CDR3 length: 15 residues. Germline CDR1 is KGHSH and CDR2 is LQKENI. In the study's own analysis: How many nucleated cells were present was estimated from reference gene primer amplification. The repertoire was sequenced with immunoSEQ multiplex PCR; TCRdb's copy has only in-frame clones and lacks some. The V and J calls and clone size were taken over from that table, and D and trimming were inferred from the DNA. The sample has 93,000 or so clones; more than 75% are singletons. This rearrangement joins TRBV18 to TRBJ2-6; tentative D call: TRBD2 (5 bases). Specimen: peripheral blood. This clonotype originated in a human donor in a cohort sampled during active COVID-19. The DNA for the CDR3 is TGTGCCAGCTCACCTGAGGGCTCTGGGGCCAACGTCCTGACTTTC. Residues: CASSPEGSGANVLTF.